The 12 T cell receptor beta chains below all came from one sample that was sequenced in a study of T cells in Graves' hyperthyroidism and ophthalmopathy. Amplified regions were TCR beta CDR3 sequences from RNA transcripts. Initially, a first-round RT-PCR of the TCR CDR3 employed the HTBI primer set. MiXCR, run by TCRdb on the multiplex PCR reads, gives a single entry per CDR3 protein. The table includes about 640,000 distinct CDR3 sequences, about 45% detected once. Material for sequencing was peripheral blood or thyroid tissue (not recorded which). These receptor sequences come from an adult man with Graves' disease, either hyperthyroidism or ophthalmopathy (not recorded which).

The chain uses TRBV7-9 and TRBJ1-1; perhaps TRBD1 as D (5 bases). Looked up from germline, CDR1 is SEHNR and CDR2 is FQNEAQ (reference sequence). V lost 4 bases to trimming and J lost 7 bases, with 10 bases between them. This CDR3 has 12 residues. In nucleotides, the CDR3 is TGTGCCAGCAGCTGGGACGGCTATGAAGCTTTCTTT. Translating it yields CASSWDGYEAFF. Looking up the rest from reference TRBV7-9 and TRBJ1-1 gives the full variable domain: DTGVSQNPRHKITKRGQNVTFRCDPISEHNRLYWYRQTLGQGPEFLTYFQNEAQLEKSRLLSDRFSAERPKGSFSTLEIQRTEQGDSAMYLCASSWDGYEAFFGQGTRLTVV.

The chain joins TRBV2 to TRBJ2-5; D remains ambiguous. The CDR3 contains 13 residues. The germline gives CDR1 SNHLY, CDR2 FYNNEI. V dropped 6 bases and J dropped 2 bases, with 10 bases sitting between them. This CDR3 is CASSQQNQETQYF. CDR3 DNA sequence: TGTGCCAGCAGCCAGCAGAATCAAGAGACCCAGTACTTC.

The chain links TRBV28 to TRBJ1-2; TRBD1 matches at 8 bases. Trimming removed 5 bases from V and 7 bases from J; junction bases left unmatched: 3. CDR1 and CDR2 (germline): MDHEN, SYDVKM. The CDR3 is 12 amino acids. Written as DNA, the CDR3 is TGTGCCAGCAGTCAGGGGGCGTTTGGCTACACCTTC. Translated, it gives CASSQGAFGYTF.

This clonotype was picked up many times. The chain couples TRBV9 to TRBJ1-5; maybe TRBD1 (5 bases). V lost 5 bases and J 5 bases, leaving 11 bases between the germline ends. The germline CDR1 and CDR2 sequences are SGDLS and YYNGEE. The CDR3 has 13 residues. CDR3 nucleotide sequence: TGTGCCAGCAGTGGGGGGGACGATCAGCCCCAGCATTTT. The encoded protein is CASSGGDDQPQHF.

The table lists this clonotype with a few counts. The chain employs TRBV7-8 and TRBJ1-5, with 10 bases fitting TRBD1. Per germline, CDR1 SGHVS and CDR2 FQNEAQ. V shed 4 bases and J 7 bases; nucleotides not matched to a gene: 7. There are 15 residues in the CDR3. The CDR3 loop reads CASSSMTGGLQPQHF. CDR3 DNA: TGTGCCAGCAGCTCGATGACAGGGGGCCTACAGCCCCAGCATTTT. Based on the CDR3 plus reference TRBV7-8 and TRBJ1-5, the full variable domain is GAGVSQSPRYKVAKRGQDVALRCDPISGHVSLFWYQQALGQGPEFLTYFQNEAQLDKSGLPSDRFFAERPEGSVSTLKIQRTQQEDSAVYLCASSSMTGGLQPQHFGDGTRLSIL.

This clonotype was seen a few times. The rearrangement joins TRBV7-8 to TRBJ2-7; D is unclear. V was trimmed by 6 bases and J by 0 bases, leaving 6 bases between them. Germline V gene sequence: CDR1 SGHVS, CDR2 FQNEAQ. The CDR3 has 12 amino acids. For the CDR3, the DNA is TGTGCCAGCAGTGCACGCTCCTACGAGCAGTACTTC. It translates to CASSARSYEQYF.

The chain links TRBV29-1 to TRBJ2-5; D remains ambiguous. Trimming took off 4 bases at V and 6 bases at J, with 6 bases between the two ends. This CDR3 region has 10 residues. CDR1 and CDR2 from the germline V gene are SQVTM and ANQGSEA. The CDR3 DNA reads as TGCAGCGTTGCAGAAAAGACCCAGTACTTC. This gives the protein CSVAEKTQYF.

This clonotype was found many times. The rearrangement joins TRBV25-1 to TRBJ1-3; D gene uncertain. There are 13 residues in the CDR3. CDR1 is MGHDK, CDR2 SYGVNS, per germline. The V end was cut by 5 bases, the J end by 2 bases, with 7 bases between. The CDR3 sequence is CASSRGPGNTIYF. CDR3 DNA sequence: TGTGCCAGCAGTCGGGGTCCTGGAAACACCATATATTTT.

Concerning this clonotype itself: A read error is possible here, since a much larger clone lies one base away. The chain couples TRBV12-3 or TRBV12-4 to TRBJ1-6; 9 bases map to TRBD1. The CDR3 is 15 amino acids. The V gene end was trimmed by 5 bases and the J gene end by 7 bases; junction bases not matched to a gene: 6. The CDR3: CASSAGTGRNSPLHF. In nucleotides, the CDR3 is TGTGCCAGCAGTGCCGGGACAGGGAGGAATTCACCCCTCCACTTT.

The table lists this clonotype with a few counts. The genes are TRBV5-1 and TRBJ2-5; 9 nucleotides align to TRBD1. The J call is uncertain, as TRBJ2-7 better fits the DNA end. Germline CDR1 reads SGHRS; CDR2 reads YFSETQ. This CDR3 contains 15 residues. The CDR3: CASSLQQGAAYEQYF. In DNA, the CDR3 is TGCGCCAGCAGCTTGCAACAGGGGGCCGCCTACGAGCAGTACTTC.

The rearrangement joins TRBV10-3 to TRBJ2-7; the D call may be TRBD1 or TRBD2 (5 bases each). V shed 5 bases and J shed 4 bases, with 15 bases lying between them. This CDR3 has 14 residues. Germline loops: CDR1 ENHRY, CDR2 SYGVKD. The CDR3 is CAISRRDGPYEQYF. CDR3 sequence (DNA): TGTGCCATCAGTCGCCGGGACGGACCTTACGAGCAGTACTTC.

The V call is TRBV7-9, the J call TRBJ1-1; D gene unclear. Deletions cut 6 bases from V and 3 bases from J, with 8 bases between. Germline V gene sequence: CDR1 SEHNR, CDR2 FQNEAQ (reference sequence). The CDR3 runs to 12 residues. The CDR3 spells CASRSGYTEAFF. The CDR3 DNA reads as TGTGCCAGCAGGAGTGGTTACACTGAAGCTTTCTTT.